The TCR beta chain under discussion was sequenced for a study of blood T cell repertoires in COVID-19. About the study: Samples of COVID-19 (acute and convalescent) were obtained from the United States, Italy and Spain. PBMCs, B-cell-depleted T cells, or T cells were the source of the cDNA or gDNA that made up the material.

One Seattle source followed patients from active infection through their disease course. As originally analysed: Reference gene primer amplification in the assay estimated nucleated cell counts. Some clones are missing from TCRdb's copy, which holds only in-frame ones; the method was immunoSEQ multiplex PCR. The V and J calls and clone size come from that table; D and trimming were worked out from the DNA. This table has roughly 440,000 clones, about 91% appearing once. V was trimmed by 0 bases and J by 4 bases, leaving 9 bases between them. Germline values: CDR1 LGHDT, CDR2 YNNKEL (reference sequence). The CDR3 totals 14 residues.

Sequenced sample: peripheral blood. V gene TRBV3-1 (or the pseudogene TRBV3-2) combines with J gene TRBJ1-1; D is perhaps TRBD1 (5 bases). This clonotype was obtained from a woman aged 45-65 years with COVID-19, enrolled during active disease. In DNA, the CDR3 is TGTGCCAGCAGCCAAGAGGGAGGGGCCACTGAAGCTTTCTTT. This encodes CASSQEGGATEAFF.